The 6 T cell receptor beta chains reported below all come from one sample, sequenced in a study of beta chain features in type 1 diabetes. Every bit of the isolated RNA underwent reverse transcription, so sequencing read expressed TCRB transcripts. Assay used: immunoSEQ multiplex PCR; TCRdb lists only in-frame clones, some missing. The top ten clones hold around 0.04% of a sample with some 660,000 clones, over 13% of them seen once. The study, taken as a whole, reports: Among all four CD4+ subsets, Type 1 diabetes patients had TCRB CDR3s that were moderately but significantly shorter.

No cognate antigen is known for these TCRs. The source material was naive CD4+ T cells from blood. The receptors originated from a man between 18 and 35 years old with type 1 diabetes.

The chain is built from TRBV5-4 and TRBJ2-3; no reliable D call. Per the germline V gene, CDR1 is SGHNT and CDR2 is YYREEE (reference sequence). The CDR3 extends over 13 amino acids. Trimming cost V 3 bases and J 2 bases, with 7 bases left between them. The CDR3 spells CASSSRVTDTQYF. For the CDR3, the DNA is TGTGCCAGCAGCTCCCGCGTCACAGATACGCAGTATTTT.

V usage is TRBV30 and J usage is TRBJ1-1, with D possibly matching TRBD1 (5 bases). This CDR3 has 13 amino acids. Germline V gives CDR1 GTSNPN, CDR2 SVGIG (reference sequence). The ends were cut back, 2 bases at V and 6 bases at J, with 13 bases in the middle. The CDR3 DNA sequence: TGTGCCTGGAGTAATCAGGGTTCGCCTGAAGCTTTCTTT. This encodes CAWSNQGSPEAFF. Looking up the rest from reference TRBV30 and TRBJ1-1 gives the full variable domain: SQTIHQWPATLVQPVGSPLSLECTVEGTSNPNLYWYRQAAGRGLQLLFYSVGIGQISSEVPQNLSASRPQDRQFILSSKKLLLSDSGFYLCAWSNQGSPEAFFGQGTRLTVV.

The sample holds a few counts of this clone. This chain uses TRBV6-5 with TRBJ2-2, with D possibly matching TRBD1 (5 bases). V shed 8 bases and J shed 2 bases, with 9 bases lying between them. CDR3 length: 13 residues. The V gene's germline CDR1 is MNHEY and CDR2 SVGAGI. The CDR3 is CASLDSNTGELFF. As DNA, the CDR3 is TGTGCCAGCCTCGACAGTAACACCGGGGAGCTGTTTTTT.

This clone was detected a few times. The chain is built from TRBV11-2 and TRBJ1-3, with no clear D. CDR3 length: 13 residues. Trimming pared 2 bases from V and 4 bases from J, leaving 6 bases between. Germline CDR1 reads SGHAT; CDR2 reads FQNNGV. This CDR3 is CASSLNLGNTIYF. The CDR3 DNA reads as TGTGCCAGCAGCTTAAACCTCGGAAACACCATATATTTT.

This clone was found a few times. The chain employs TRBV7-3 and TRBJ2-5; D is tentatively TRBD1 or TRBD2 (6 bases each). Trimming removed 5 bases from V and 7 bases from J, with 17 bases in between. This CDR3 has 14 amino acids. Germline V CDR1 and CDR2: SGHTA, FQGTGA. This chain's CDR3 is CASSLGGQAGTQYF. The CDR3 DNA reads as TGTGCCAGCAGCCTTGGGGGGCAGGCTGGGACCCAGTACTTC.

This clone was seen a few times. This chain links TRBV18 with TRBJ2-7; D uncertain. Trimming cost V 3 bases and J 0 bases, with 9 bases left between them. The CDR3 covers 14 residues. Germline CDR1 is KGHSH and CDR2 is LQKENI. The CDR3 here is CASSPPMSSYEQYF. The CDR3, as DNA: TGTGCCAGCTCACCCCCAATGAGCTCCTACGAGCAGTACTTC.